This T cell receptor beta chain was retrieved from a study of control samples from healthy donors and cancer patients. Produced via immunoSEQ multiplex PCR; TCRdb's table is partial and in-frame only. The table records about 76,000 clones, roughly nine tenths of them present only once. The CDR3 extends over 16 amino acids. Losses at the gene ends were 5 bases for V and 3 bases for J; bases not matched to a gene: 8. Germline loops: CDR1 SGHTA, CDR2 FQGNSA. This chain connects TRBV7-2 to TRBJ2-2; 8 nucleotides match TRBD1. This TCR came from a woman in her forties or fifties with colorectal cancer. Sample: PBMCs. CDR3 DNA: TGTGCCAGCAGCCCCCTTCAGGGGGCCTACACCGGGGAGCTGTTTTTT. It encodes CASSPLQGAYTGELFF.